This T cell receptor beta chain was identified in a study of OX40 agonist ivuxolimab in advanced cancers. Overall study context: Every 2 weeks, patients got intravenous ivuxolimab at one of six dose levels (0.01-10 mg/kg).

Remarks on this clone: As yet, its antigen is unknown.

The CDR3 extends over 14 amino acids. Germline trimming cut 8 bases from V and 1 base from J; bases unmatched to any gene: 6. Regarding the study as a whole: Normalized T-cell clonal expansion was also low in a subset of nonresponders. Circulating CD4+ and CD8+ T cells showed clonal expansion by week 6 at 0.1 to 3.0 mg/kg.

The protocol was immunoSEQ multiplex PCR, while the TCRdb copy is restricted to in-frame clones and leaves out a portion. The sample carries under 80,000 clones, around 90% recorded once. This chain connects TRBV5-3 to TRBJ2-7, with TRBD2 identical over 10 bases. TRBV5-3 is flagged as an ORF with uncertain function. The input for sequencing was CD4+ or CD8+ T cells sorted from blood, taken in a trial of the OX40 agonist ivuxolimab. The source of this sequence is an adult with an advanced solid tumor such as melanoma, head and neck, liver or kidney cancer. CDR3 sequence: CASSAAGGSYEQYF. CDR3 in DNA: TGTGCCAGCAGCGCAGCGGGAGGGTCCTACGAGCAGTACTTC.